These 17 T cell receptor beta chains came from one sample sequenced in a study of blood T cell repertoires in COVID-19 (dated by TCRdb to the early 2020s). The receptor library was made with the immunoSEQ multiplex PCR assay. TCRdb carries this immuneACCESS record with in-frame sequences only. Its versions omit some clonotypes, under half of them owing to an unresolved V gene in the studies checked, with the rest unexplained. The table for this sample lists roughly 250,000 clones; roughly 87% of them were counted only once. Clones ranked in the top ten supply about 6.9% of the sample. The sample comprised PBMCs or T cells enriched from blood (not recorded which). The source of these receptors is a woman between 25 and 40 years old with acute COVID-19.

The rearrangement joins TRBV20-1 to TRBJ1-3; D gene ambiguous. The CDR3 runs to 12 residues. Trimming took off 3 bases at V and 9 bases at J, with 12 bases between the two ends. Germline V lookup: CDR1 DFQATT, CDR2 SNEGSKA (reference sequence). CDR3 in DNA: TGCAGTGCTAGTTTGCGCGGCGGCACCATATATTTT. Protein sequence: CSASLRGGTIYF.

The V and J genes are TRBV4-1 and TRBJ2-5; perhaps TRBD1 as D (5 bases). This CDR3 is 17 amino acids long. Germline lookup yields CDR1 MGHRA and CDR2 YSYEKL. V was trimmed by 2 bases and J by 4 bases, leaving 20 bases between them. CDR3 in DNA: TGCGCCAGCAGCCAACAAACCGGGCGGCAGGGTGGAGAGACCCAGTACTTC. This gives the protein CASSQQTGRQGGETQYF.

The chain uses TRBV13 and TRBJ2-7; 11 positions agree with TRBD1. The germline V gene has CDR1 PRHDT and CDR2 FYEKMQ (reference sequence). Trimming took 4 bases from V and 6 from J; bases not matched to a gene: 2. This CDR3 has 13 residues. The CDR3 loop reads CASSSDRGLEQYF. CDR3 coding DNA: TGTGCCAGCAGCTCGGACAGGGGGCTCGAGCAGTACTTC.

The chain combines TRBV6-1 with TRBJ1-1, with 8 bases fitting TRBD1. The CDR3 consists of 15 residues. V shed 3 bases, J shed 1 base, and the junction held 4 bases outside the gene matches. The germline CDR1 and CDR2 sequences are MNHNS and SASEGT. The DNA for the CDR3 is TGTGCCAGCAGTGACCAGACAGGGGCGAACACTGAAGCTTTCTTT. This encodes CASSDQTGANTEAFF.

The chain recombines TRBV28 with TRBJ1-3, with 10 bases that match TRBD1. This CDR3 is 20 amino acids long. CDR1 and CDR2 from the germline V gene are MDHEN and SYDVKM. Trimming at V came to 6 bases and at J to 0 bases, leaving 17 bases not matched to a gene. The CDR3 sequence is CASSTPLTGTGAFSGNTIYF. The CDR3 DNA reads TGTGCCAGCAGCACCCCGTTGACCGGGACAGGGGCCTTCTCTGGAAACACCATATATTTT.

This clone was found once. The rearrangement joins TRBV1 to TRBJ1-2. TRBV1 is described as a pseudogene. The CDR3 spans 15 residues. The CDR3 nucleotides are TGCACCAGCAGCCGACCACGCGGTACTAACTATGGCTACACCTTC. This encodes CTSSRPRGTNYGYTF.

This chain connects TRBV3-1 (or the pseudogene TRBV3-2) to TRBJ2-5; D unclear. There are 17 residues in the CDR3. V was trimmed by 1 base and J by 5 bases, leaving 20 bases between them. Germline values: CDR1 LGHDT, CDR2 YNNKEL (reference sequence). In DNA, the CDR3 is TGTGCCAGCAGCCAAGTCGCAGCTTCTACAACCAGGGAGACCCAGTACTTC. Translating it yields CASSQVAASTTRETQYF.

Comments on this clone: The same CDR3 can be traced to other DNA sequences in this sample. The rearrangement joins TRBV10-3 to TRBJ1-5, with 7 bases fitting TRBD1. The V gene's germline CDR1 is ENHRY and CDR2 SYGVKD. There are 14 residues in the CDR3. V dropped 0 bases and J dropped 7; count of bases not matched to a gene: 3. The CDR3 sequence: CAISESDRRQPQHF. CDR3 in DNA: TGTGCCATCAGTGAGTCGGACAGGCGGCAGCCCCAGCATTTT.

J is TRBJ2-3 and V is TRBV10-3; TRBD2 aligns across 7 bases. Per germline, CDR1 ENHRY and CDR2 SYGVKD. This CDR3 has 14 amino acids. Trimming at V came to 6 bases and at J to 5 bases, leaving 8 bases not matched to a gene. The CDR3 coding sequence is TGTGCCATCAGACCGGGGGGTTCGGGAGATACGCAGTATTTT. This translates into CAIRPGGSGDTQYF.

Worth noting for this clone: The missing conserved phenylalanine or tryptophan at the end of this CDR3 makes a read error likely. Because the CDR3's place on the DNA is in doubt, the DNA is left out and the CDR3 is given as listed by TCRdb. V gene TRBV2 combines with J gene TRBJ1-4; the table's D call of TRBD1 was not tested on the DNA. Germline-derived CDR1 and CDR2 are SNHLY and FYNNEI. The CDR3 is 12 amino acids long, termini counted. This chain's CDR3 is CASSSYRQGVIT.

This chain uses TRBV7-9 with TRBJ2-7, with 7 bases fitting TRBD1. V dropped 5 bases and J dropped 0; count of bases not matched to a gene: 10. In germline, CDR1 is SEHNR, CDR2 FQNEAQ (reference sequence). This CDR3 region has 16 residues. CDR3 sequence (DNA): TGTGCCAGCAGCGCCACCGGGACAGCGAGCTCCTACGAGCAGTACTTC. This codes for CASSATGTASSYEQYF.

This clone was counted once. The CDR3 DNA is TGCGCCAGCAGTGAGGCGGCTGAGCAGTTCTTC. Translating gives CASSEAAEQFF. The rearrangement links TRBV10-2 to TRBJ2-1, with no clear D. This CDR3 contains 11 residues. Trimming left V 2 bases short and J 9 bases short, with 5 bases between. CDR1 and CDR2 from the germline V gene are WSHSY and SAAADI.

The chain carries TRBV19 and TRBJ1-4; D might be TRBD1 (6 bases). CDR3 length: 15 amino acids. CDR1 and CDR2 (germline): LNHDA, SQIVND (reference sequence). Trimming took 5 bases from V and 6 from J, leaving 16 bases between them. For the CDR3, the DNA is TGTGCCAGTAGTCGGCCTCGGGGGGGCGATGAAAAACTGTTTTTT. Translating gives CASSRPRGGDEKLFF.

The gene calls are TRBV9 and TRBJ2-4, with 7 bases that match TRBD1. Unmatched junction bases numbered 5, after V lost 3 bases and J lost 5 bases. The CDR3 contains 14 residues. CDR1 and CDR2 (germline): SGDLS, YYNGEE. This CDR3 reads CASSARTGENIQYF. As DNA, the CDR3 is TGTGCCAGCAGCGCAAGGACAGGAGAAAACATTCAGTACTTC.

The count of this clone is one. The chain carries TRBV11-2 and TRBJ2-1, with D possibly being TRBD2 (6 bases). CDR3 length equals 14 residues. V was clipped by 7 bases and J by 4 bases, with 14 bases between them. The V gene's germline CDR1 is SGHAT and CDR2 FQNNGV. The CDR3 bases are TGTGCCAGCACTATTAGCGGAGGATACAATGAGCAGTTCTTC. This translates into CASTISGGYNEQFF.

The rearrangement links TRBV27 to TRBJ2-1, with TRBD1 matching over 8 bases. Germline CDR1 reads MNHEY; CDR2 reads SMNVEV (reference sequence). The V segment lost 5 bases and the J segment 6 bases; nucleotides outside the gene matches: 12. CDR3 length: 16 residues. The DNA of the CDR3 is TGTGCCAGCAGTACCGCACCGGGACAGGTACGCAATGAGCAGTTCTTC. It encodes CASSTAPGQVRNEQFF.

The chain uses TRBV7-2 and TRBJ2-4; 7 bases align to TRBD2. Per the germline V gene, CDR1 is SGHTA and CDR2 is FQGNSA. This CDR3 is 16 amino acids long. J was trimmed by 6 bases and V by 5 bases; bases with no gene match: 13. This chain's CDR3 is CASSLDGAPGGNIQYF. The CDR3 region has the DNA TGTGCCAGCAGCCTAGACGGGGCCCCGGGAGGAAACATTCAGTACTTC. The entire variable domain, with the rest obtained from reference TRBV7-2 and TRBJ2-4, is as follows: GAGVSQSPSNKVTEKGKDVELRCDPISGHTALYWYRQSLGQGLEFLIYFQGNSAPDKSGLPSDRFSAERTGGSVSTLTIQRTQQEDSAVYLCASSLDGAPGGNIQYFGAGTRLSVL.